This TCR beta chain was recorded in a study of human T cells and chemical hapten exposure. Study context: Each patient's scalp received weekly diphenylcyclopropenone throughout the approximately 22-week study.

As originally analysed: Per-sample TCR counts ranged from roughly 20,000 to 700,000, median around 100,000. TCRdb used MiXCR to reprocess the RACE reads, holding one entry per CDR3 protein. V and J calls and clone size were set by TCRdb, not the authors. The data show 65,000 to 80,000 distinct CDR3 sequences, 10% seen once. Comments on this clonotype: Its target is not known.

Looked up from germline, CDR1 is SGHNT and CDR2 is YENEEA. The length of the CDR3 is 15 residues. V was clipped by 7 bases and J by 5 bases, with 20 bases between them. Study-level points and caveats: After DPC sensitization, TCRs above 1 in 1000 frequency showed no change. Donors were affected by alopecia, so their immune reaction might vary from that of healthy individuals.

Time point meaning: patch test 1, 2 weeks after DPC sensitization. Sample treatment: therapeutic diphenylcyclopropenone sensitization with weekly scalp DPC. The origin of this receptor is a woman between 50 and 59 years old with alopecia areata. Some clones in this sample may be carry-over from other donors' samples. The sample consisted of whole blood, taken in connection with sensitization to the hapten diphenylcyclopropenone (DPC). This chain joins TRBV11-3 and TRBJ1-1; D remains ambiguous. CDR3 sequence (DNA): TGTGCCAGCAAAAACCTCCGATCTCAACCGACTGAAGCTTTCTTT. Translated: CASKNLRSQPTEAFF.